The next 29 T cell receptor beta chains were all read from a single sample in a study of PD-L1 blockade in urothelial cancer. Sequencing used immunoSEQ multiplex PCR; TCRdb keeps in-frame clones, though not all of them. The data show around 53,000 clones, nearly 85% seen once. Sequences were derived from PBMCs, sampled around atezolizumab (anti-PD-L1) treatment. These receptors all come from a man aged 35-49 years with urothelial cancer.

CDR3 loop: CASSLGGRSPGEQYF. DNA for the CDR3: TGTGCCAGCAGCTTAGGCGGGAGATCCCCTGGCGAGCAGTACTTC. This chain connects TRBV5-4 to TRBJ2-7, with 7 bases fitting TRBD2. Germline CDR1 is SGHNT and CDR2 is YYREEE (reference sequence). The length of the CDR3 is 15 residues. The junction had 11 bases not matched to a gene; V was cut back by 2 bases and J by 6 bases.

This clone occurred a few times. This chain uses TRBV9 with TRBJ2-1; maybe TRBD1 (5 bases). Between the trimmed V and J ends, which lost 4 bases and 8 bases, there was a span of 16 bases. The CDR3 spans 14 residues. Germline V gene lookup returns CDR1 SGDLS and CDR2 YYNGEE. CDR3 in DNA: TGTGCCAGCAGCACTCGACAGTCATTCGATGAGCAGTTCTTC. Protein sequence: CASSTRQSFDEQFF.

The CDR3 DNA reads as TGTGCCAGCAGTTTTGTGTACAGGGGCCGGGAGCTGTTTTTT. Protein sequence: CASSFVYRGRELFF. This rearrangement joins TRBV27 to TRBJ2-2, with TRBD1 matching 7 bases. The germline CDR1 and CDR2 sequences are MNHEY and SMNVEV (reference sequence). J gave up 9 bases and V 3 bases, and 7 bases lay outside the gene matches. The CDR3 spans 14 residues.

The rearrangement uses TRBV5-4 and TRBJ2-1; the D is unclear. Trimming took 3 bases from V and 1 from J, leaving 14 bases between them. The germline CDR1 and CDR2 sequences are SGHNT and YYREEE (reference sequence). This CDR3 has 16 amino acids. The CDR3 sequence: CASSSDLLPSYNEQFF. DNA of the CDR3: TGTGCCAGCAGCTCAGACTTGCTTCCTTCCTACAATGAGCAGTTCTTC.

This chain connects TRBV9 to TRBJ2-2, with D possibly TRBD1 on 6 matching bases. V shed 0 bases and J shed 4 bases, with 10 bases lying between them. Germline CDR1 reads SGDLS; CDR2 reads YYNGEE. The CDR3 sequence is 15 residues long. The CDR3 nucleotides are TGTGCCAGCAGCGTAGATCAGGGGCGCACCGGGGAGCTGTTTTTT. Protein product: CASSVDQGRTGELFF.

The V gene is TRBV28, the J gene TRBJ2-2; D gene ambiguous. Germline lookup yields CDR1 MDHEN and CDR2 SYDVKM. Deletions cut 7 bases from V and 9 bases from J, with 12 bases between. The CDR3 has 12 residues. The CDR3 sequence: CASNTDVRELFF. CDR3 nucleotide sequence: TGTGCCAGCAACACAGACGTCAGGGAGCTGTTTTTT.

The rearrangement uses TRBV30 and TRBJ2-7; 7 nucleotides agree with TRBD1. There are 11 residues in the CDR3. The germline V gene encodes CDR1 GTSNPN and CDR2 SVGIG (reference sequence). J lost 2 bases, V lost 5 bases, and 0 bases had no gene match. The CDR3 region has the DNA TGTGCCTGGGACAGGGCCTACGAGCAGTACTTC. This codes for CAWDRAYEQYF.

The V call is TRBV7-2, the J call TRBJ1-4; D unresolved. The CDR3 spans 16 residues. V lost 5 bases, J lost 0 bases, and 13 bases lay in between. The germline CDR1 and CDR2 sequences are SGHTA and FQGNSA. The chain's CDR3 is CASSLAAGTTNEKLFF. The DNA for the CDR3 is TGTGCCAGCAGCCTCGCCGCGGGAACAACTAATGAAAAACTGTTTTTT.

This chain links TRBV28 with TRBJ2-7, with TRBD1 identical over 8 bases. From germline, CDR1 is MDHEN and CDR2 SYDVKM. CDR3 size: 12 residues. V was clipped by 7 bases and J by 3 bases; unmatched bases: 2. CDR3 DNA: TGTGCCAGCAAGACAGGGGTCTACGAGCAGTACTTC. It codes for CASKTGVYEQYF.

J is TRBJ1-2 and V is TRBV5-1; TRBD1 is a possible D gene (5 bases). V was pared by 4 bases and J by 0 bases, with 13 bases between. Germline V lookup: CDR1 SGHRS, CDR2 YFSETQ. CDR3 size: 15 residues. CDR3 loop: CASSPGDGANYGYTF. The CDR3 DNA reads TGCGCCAGCAGCCCGGGGGACGGAGCTAACTATGGCTACACCTTC.

This clone came up once. The V gene is TRBV18, the J gene TRBJ2-7; 8 nucleotides agree with TRBD1. CDR1 and CDR2 (germline): KGHSH, LQKENI. This CDR3 comprises 15 residues. The ends lost 4 bases at V and 1 base at J; junction bases unmatched: 6. The CDR3 protein is CASSLGQGVSYEQYF. The DNA for the CDR3 is TGTGCCAGCTCACTTGGACAGGGAGTATCCTACGAGCAGTACTTC.

This clone appeared once. The chain has TRBV18 and TRBJ1-4; perhaps TRBD1 as D (6 bases). The ends were cut back, 3 bases at V and 8 bases at J, with 16 bases in the middle. The CDR3 consists of 15 residues. Germline V lookup: CDR1 KGHSH, CDR2 LQKENI. The CDR3 region has the DNA TGTGCCAGCTCACCCACGGACAGATCTCAAGAAAAACTGTTTTTT. Encoded protein: CASSPTDRSQEKLFF.

This clone occurred once. CDR3 loop: CAAVGAGRLAGVTGELFF. The CDR3 DNA follows: TGTGCCGCAGTTGGGGCAGGGAGGCTAGCGGGAGTAACCGGGGAGCTGTTTTTT. The rearrangement links TRBV21-1 to TRBJ2-2; the DNA was not compared with TRBD2, the D call given in the table. TRBV21-1 counts as a pseudogene. The CDR3 extends over 18 amino acids.

The chain uses TRBV28 and TRBJ2-2; TRBD2 matches 10 bases. CDR1 is MDHEN and CDR2 is SYDVKM in the germline V gene. The CDR3 is 14 residues long. V lost 5 bases, J lost 7 bases, and 4 bases stayed unmatched. CDR3 region: CASSQRLAGGELFF. CDR3 DNA sequence: TGTGCCAGCAGTCAAAGACTAGCGGGCGGGGAGCTGTTTTTT.

This chain uses TRBV2 with TRBJ1-2; D unresolved. Germline V CDR1 and CDR2: SNHLY, FYNNEI. V lost 8 bases to trimming and J lost 0 bases, with 4 bases between them. The CDR3 contains 11 residues. For the CDR3, the DNA is TGTGCCAGCGGGCCTAACTATGGCTACACCTTC. This encodes CASGPNYGYTF.

V usage is TRBV6-1 and J usage is TRBJ2-3, with a possible D match to TRBD1 (5 bases). Trimming shortened V by 8 bases and J by 0 bases, and 15 bases separated the two germline ends. The CDR3 has 15 residues. The germline gives CDR1 MNHNS, CDR2 SASEGT. CDR3 nucleotide sequence: TGTGCCAGCTGGCTGAAAGGGGCTAGCACAGATACGCAGTATTTT. Its translation is CASWLKGASTDTQYF.

CDR3 sequence reads: CASSLGVGGYTF. The CDR3 DNA reads as TGTGCCAGCAGCTTAGGAGTCGGTGGCTACACCTTC. This chain joins TRBV7-9 and TRBJ1-2; D ambiguous. Germline values: CDR1 SEHNR, CDR2 FQNEAQ (reference sequence). The CDR3 sequence is 12 residues long. V was pared by 1 base and J by 7 bases, with 7 bases between.

In this sample, this clone turned up a few times. The chain is built from TRBV28 and TRBJ1-2; TRBD1 matches at 8 bases. CDR1 MDHEN and CDR2 SYDVKM come from the germline V gene. Trimming cost V 7 bases and J 5 bases; bases outside gene matches: 15. This CDR3 is built from 16 residues. The CDR3 is CASTFGGSGGGYGYTF. The CDR3 DNA reads as TGTGCCAGCACCTTTGGGGGGTCAGGGGGCGGATATGGCTACACCTTC.

The DNA of the CDR3 is TGTGCCAGCAGTCATTCGGACAGGGGAGGAGAGACCCAGTACTTC. Translated: CASSHSDRGGETQYF. The chain carries TRBV21-1 and TRBJ2-5; the tabulated D call, TRBD1, remains unverified against the DNA. TRBV21-1 has pseudogene status. The CDR3 is 15 amino acids.

The CDR3 DNA is TGTGCCAGCAGTTACTCGACAGGGCGTGGAGAAAAACTGTTTTTT. Protein product: CASSYSTGRGEKLFF. This chain joins TRBV6-5 and TRBJ1-4; 7 bases are a match to TRBD1. Germline CDR1 is MNHEY and CDR2 is SVGAGI. This CDR3 has 15 residues. Trimming removed 0 bases from V and 8 bases from J; junction bases left unmatched: 6.

The rearrangement joins TRBV7-9 to TRBJ1-2; 8 positions agree with TRBD1. V shed 6 bases and J 6 bases; nucleotides not matched to a gene: 12. This CDR3 comprises 15 residues. The germline V gene encodes CDR1 SEHNR and CDR2 FQNEAQ (reference sequence). CDR3 residues: CASSLQDREVDGYTF. DNA of the CDR3: TGTGCCAGCAGTCTCCAGGACAGGGAAGTTGATGGCTACACCTTC.

J is TRBJ1-5 and V is TRBV28; TRBD1 is a possible D gene (5 bases). Germline V gene lookup returns CDR1 MDHEN and CDR2 SYDVKM. Trimming stripped 2 bases from V and 4 bases from J, with 15 bases between. The CDR3 totals 16 residues. The DNA for the CDR3 is TGTGCCAGCAGTTTAAGGCAGGGCACTTTAAATCAGCCCCAGCATTTT. Translating gives CASSLRQGTLNQPQHF.

This clone was seen more than once but under ten times. This chain joins TRBV10-2 and TRBJ2-7, with D perhaps TRBD2 (5 bases). The CDR3 is 13 residues long. V was trimmed by 3 bases and J by 6 bases, leaving 12 bases between them. Germline CDR1 reads WSHSY; CDR2 reads SAAADI. The CDR3 protein is CASSDLSVGEQYF. In DNA form, the CDR3 reads TGCGCCAGCAGTGATCTTAGCGTGGGCGAGCAGTACTTC.

The gene calls are TRBV30 and TRBJ2-5, with 10 bases aligning to TRBD1. Germline assignment: CDR1 GTSNPN and CDR2 SVGIG (reference sequence). Germline trimming cut 5 bases from V and 5 bases from J; bases unmatched to any gene: 5. The CDR3 sequence is 13 residues long. This chain's CDR3 is CAWDRGLLETQYF. Written as DNA, the CDR3 is TGTGCCTGGGACAGGGGGCTGTTGGAGACCCAGTACTTC. The full variable domain, rest sourced from reference TRBV30 and TRBJ2-5, is SQTIHQWPATLVQPVGSPLSLECTVEGTSNPNLYWYRQAAGRGLQLLFYSVGIGQISSEVPQNLSASRPQDRQFILSSKKLLLSDSGFYLCAWDRGLLETQYFGPGTRLLVL.

This clone occurred a few times. The rearrangement links TRBV7-2 to TRBJ2-7; possible D gene TRBD1, 6 bases. Trimming cost V 4 bases and J 7 bases, with 17 bases left between them. Germline V gives CDR1 SGHTA, CDR2 FQGNSA. The CDR3 has 14 residues. This CDR3 is CASSSNQGLGEQYF. The DNA for the CDR3 is TGTGCCAGCAGCTCCAATCAGGGGCTGGGGGAGCAGTACTTC.

This clone was recorded a few times. This sequence joins TRBV10-3 and TRBJ1-1, with 7 nucleotides matching TRBD1. J was trimmed by 1 base and V by 6 bases; bases with no gene match: 5. CDR3 size: 14 residues. Germline CDR1 reads ENHRY; CDR2 reads SYGVKD. The CDR3 DNA sequence: TGTGCCATCAGCTTTTCAGGGGGGAACACTGAAGCTTTCTTT. Its translation is CAISFSGGNTEAFF.

V and J are TRBV4-1 and TRBJ2-3; 9 positions agree with TRBD2. CDR1 MGHRA and CDR2 YSYEKL come from the germline V gene. The CDR3 totals 16 residues. The J segment lost 5 bases and the V segment lost 7 bases, leaving 13 bases of the junction unmatched. CDR3 amino acids: CASTGGEIAGVDTQYF. The CDR3 region has the DNA TGCGCCAGCACGGGAGGGGAAATAGCGGGAGTAGATACGCAGTATTTT.

This chain connects TRBV5-4 to TRBJ2-2, with 11 bases lining up with TRBD1. The length of the CDR3 is 15 residues. The V gene's germline CDR1 is SGHNT and CDR2 YYREEE (reference sequence). J was trimmed by 6 bases and V by 3 bases; bases with no gene match: 4. CDR3 bases: TGTGCCAGCAGCTCCGGGACAGGGGGACCCGGGGAGCTGTTTTTT. It codes for CASSSGTGGPGELFF. Complete variable domain (other parts from reference TRBV5-4 and TRBJ2-2): ETGVTQSPTHLIKTRGQQVTLRCSSQSGHNTVSWYQQALGQGPQFIFQYYREEENGRGNFPPRFSGLQFPNYSSELNVNALELDDSALYLCASSSGTGGPGELFFGEGSRLTVL.

This chain links TRBV2 with TRBJ2-1; possibly TRBD2 for D (5 bases). The CDR3 sequence is 13 residues long. Germline-derived CDR1 and CDR2 are SNHLY and FYNNEI. V was shortened by 9 bases and J by 2 bases, with 11 bases between the two germline ends. The CDR3 is CARGSTPYNEQFF. As DNA, the CDR3 is TGTGCCAGGGGGAGTACACCCTACAATGAGCAGTTCTTC.